A single sample is the source of the 17 T cell receptor beta chains below, sequenced in a study of molecular identifiers for immune sequencing clone quantification. TCRdb re-derived calls from the PCR reads in MiXCR, one entry per CDR3 protein. The sample holds roughly 100,000 distinct CDR3 sequences, 30% to 45% seen once. The specimen was naive CD8+ T cells from blood, with Jurkat cell RNA spiked in. Subset reported: FACS-sorted CD8+CD4-CCR7+CD45RA+ naive T cells. Every receptor here comes from a human donor in good health. Some libraries in this study had Jurkat cell RNA spiked in.

The rearrangement joins TRBV4-2 to TRBJ1-3; a possible D gene is TRBD1 (6 bases). Germline V lookup: CDR1 LGHNA, CDR2 YNFKEQ. The V gene lost 4 bases and the J gene lost 4 bases, with 8 bases spanning the gap. This CDR3 has 13 residues. The CDR3 reads CASSPGVGNTIYF. For the CDR3, the DNA is TGTGCCAGCAGCCCAGGGGTCGGAAACACCATATATTTT.

This clonotype turned up a few times. The DNA for the CDR3 is TGTGCCAGCAGCTTATTTGTGGTGGTTGACAGTAACACCGGGGAGCTGTTTTTT. This sequence encodes CASSLFVVVDSNTGELFF. The gene calls are TRBV7-8 and TRBJ2-2, with TRBD1 as a possible D gene (5 bases). The germline CDR1 and CDR2 sequences are SGHVS and FQNEAQ. The V gene lost 2 bases and the J gene lost 2 bases, with 18 bases spanning the gap. This CDR3 spans 18 amino acids.

The chain combines TRBV12-3 or TRBV12-4 with TRBJ1-2; D call uncertain. The CDR3 extends over 13 amino acids. Trimming removed 8 bases from V and 6 bases from J, with 16 bases in between. The CDR3 loop reads CASGYGWMDGYTF. CDR3 nucleotide sequence: TGTGCCAGCGGGTATGGGTGGATGGATGGCTACACCTTC.

A word on this clonotype: A much bigger clone sits one base away, suggesting this may be a read error. The conserved phenylalanine or tryptophan normally closing the CDR3 is absent here, so this likely arose from a read error. This sequence joins TRBV14 and TRBJ2-6; D remains ambiguous. Trimming took 4 bases from V and 6 from J, leaving 1 base between them. Germline CDR1 SGHDN, CDR2 FVKESK. There are 11 residues in the CDR3. CDR3 amino acids: CASSLANVLTS. The CDR3 DNA sequence: TGTGCCAGCAGCCTGGCCAACGTCCTGACTTCC.

This sequence joins TRBV6-5 and TRBJ2-7; 7 positions match TRBD1. This CDR3 contains 14 residues. CDR1 MNHEY and CDR2 SVGAGI come from the germline V gene. Trimming cost V 4 bases and J 7 bases; bases outside gene matches: 10. The CDR3 loop reads CASSLRQGWREQYF. CDR3 DNA sequence: TGTGCCAGCAGTTTACGACAGGGATGGCGGGAGCAGTACTTC.

This clonotype was picked up many times. The genes are TRBV7-8 and TRBJ1-5; D possibly corresponds to TRBD1 (6 bases). The germline V gene encodes CDR1 SGHVS and CDR2 FQNEAQ. The V and J ends lost 1 base and 6 bases respectively, with 13 bases between them. The CDR3 has 15 residues. The CDR3 loop is CASSLGLGARQPQHF. The CDR3 DNA reads TGTGCCAGCAGCTTAGGTCTGGGGGCCCGTCAGCCCCAGCATTTT.

This clonotype has ten or more counts. The V gene is TRBV28, the J gene TRBJ1-5; D is uncertain. V lost 3 bases, J lost 6 bases, and 12 bases lay in between. The CDR3 extends over 14 amino acids. CDR1 is MDHEN and CDR2 is SYDVKM in the germline V gene. The CDR3 nucleotides read TGTGCCAGCAGTTTTAGAGGGAAGCGTCAGCCCCAGCATTTT. It specifies CASSFRGKRQPQHF.

V usage is TRBV28 and J usage is TRBJ2-7; 7 nucleotides line up with TRBD2. In germline, CDR1 is MDHEN, CDR2 SYDVKM. The CDR3 is 15 residues long. The ends lost 2 bases at V and 2 bases at J; junction bases unmatched: 6. The CDR3 region is CASSLGPGGPYEQYF. The CDR3 DNA reads TGTGCCAGCAGTTTAGGTCCGGGGGGACCCTACGAGCAGTACTTC.

As for this clonotype: The CDR3 does not end in the conserved phenylalanine or tryptophan, so this is likely a read error. The DNA is left out, because the CDR3 cannot be placed on it with certainty; the CDR3 is given as TCRdb lists it. The genes are TRBV7-9 and TRBJ2-7; whether TRBD1, the table's D call, matches the DNA was not checked. Both ends counted, the CDR3 spans 13 residues. CDR1 is SEHNR and CDR2 is FQNEAQ in the germline V gene (reference sequence). The CDR3 loop is CASSNRDRYEQHS.

The sample holds one count of this clonotype. A much larger clone is a single base away; this may be a read error. This chain uses TRBV28 with TRBJ2-3; D is unclear. Germline assignment: CDR1 MDHEN and CDR2 SYDVKM. This CDR3 contains 15 residues. V lost 1 base, J lost 4 bases, and 12 bases lay in between. CDR3: CASSLLPARADTQYF. CDR3 in DNA: TGTGCCAGCAGTTTATTGCCGGCCCGCGCAGATACGCAGTATTTT.

This clonotype has ten or more counts. The chain joins TRBV5-4 to TRBJ2-3; the D is unclear. Germline lookup yields CDR1 SGHNT and CDR2 YYREEE (reference sequence). Trimming left V 0 bases short and J 0 bases short, with 11 bases between. The CDR3 spans 16 residues. The CDR3 DNA sequence: TGTGCCAGCAGCTTGGATACGATTTCTAGCACAGATACGCAGTATTTT. This gives the protein CASSLDTISSTDTQYF.

Note on this clonotype: Its ends do not fully match the called genes, so a read error is possible. The genes are TRBV27 and TRBJ2-3, with D possibly called TRBD1 or TRBD2 (5 bases each). Germline-derived CDR1 and CDR2 are MNHEY and SMNVEV (reference sequence). This CDR3 contains 17 residues. The CDR3, as DNA: TGTGCCAGCAGTATATCGGGACCCAATCCAGTCGCAGATACGCAGTATTTT. Translated, it gives CASSISGPNPVADTQYF.

This clonotype was seen a handful of times. The V gene is TRBV6-2 or TRBV6-3, the J gene TRBJ2-5; a weak D match, TRBD1 (5 bases). V was cut by 8 bases and J by 4 bases, with 14 bases left in between. CDR3 size: 13 residues. Germline-derived CDR1 and CDR2 are MNHEY and SVGEGT. This chain's CDR3 is CASLDSGAETQYF. The DNA for the CDR3 is TGTGCCAGCCTTGACAGTGGCGCAGAGACCCAGTACTTC.

V is TRBV6-5 and J is TRBJ2-7; no definite D call. The CDR3 has 17 residues. With 0 bases removed from V and 7 bases from J, the gap between germline ends came to 22 bases. Germline CDR1 MNHEY, CDR2 SVGAGI. CDR3 sequence reads: CASSYSNPRAEPREQYF. The CDR3 DNA follows: TGTGCCAGCAGTTACTCGAATCCACGGGCAGAGCCAAGGGAGCAGTACTTC.

Concerning this clonotype itself: The germline gene is not matched at one end of the junction; a read error may be the cause. The chain joins TRBV4-2 to TRBJ1-5; 7 bases are a match to TRBD1. Germline-derived CDR1 and CDR2 are LGHNA and YNFKEQ. The CDR3 has 15 amino acids. This CDR3 is CASSQIEQGNQPQQF. CDR3 DNA: TGTGCCAGCAGCCAGATCGAACAGGGGAATCAGCCCCAGCAATTT.

The chain carries TRBV4-1 and TRBJ1-1, with D tentatively TRBD1 (5 bases). Trimming stripped 0 bases from V and 7 bases from J, with 12 bases between. CDR1 is MGHRA and CDR2 is YSYEKL in the germline V gene. The CDR3 spans 14 residues. CDR3 protein: CASSQETGGDEAFF. The CDR3 nucleotides are TGCGCCAGCAGCCAAGAAACTGGGGGGGATGAAGCTTTCTTT.

This clonotype was detected a few times. This chain joins TRBV21-1 and TRBJ2-7; the table's TRBD2 call for D was not verified on the DNA. TRBV21-1 is recorded as a pseudogene. CDR3 length equals 20 residues. The chain's CDR3 is CASSKVSPASGGLSSYEQYF. For the CDR3, the DNA is TGTGCCAGCAGCAAAGTAAGCCCGGCTAGCGGGGGCCTAAGCTCCTACGAGCAGTACTTC.